This record looks at one T cell receptor (beta chain) sequence and its context. Its antigen is not identified. The sample comes from a study of T-cell memory formation after mild COVID-19. Study details: Clusters were largely donor specific. General study findings and limits: CD4/CD8 balance held among clones contracting day 15 to 85, and later expanders leaned CD4+. Some clones that responded were present in memory (sampled pre-infection), which suggests cross-reactive memory joined.

V shed 4 bases and J 7 bases; nucleotides not matched to a gene: 5. CDR3 length equals 14 residues. The germline V gene encodes CDR1 DFQATT and CDR2 SNEGSKA (reference sequence). In TCRdb, the 5' RACE reads were re-called with MiXCR into one record per CDR3 protein. The data show around 530,000 distinct CDR3 sequences, less than 25% seen once. The genes are TRBV20-1 and TRBJ1-6, with TRBD1 identical over 9 bases. The TCR sequence derives from an adult woman who had mild COVID-19 (a few samples of this study predate the infection). Cell type and time point are not known. Sample: PBMCs or a T cell subset sorted from them (not recorded which). The CDR3 is CSATRDRANSPLHF. CDR3 coding DNA: TGCAGTGCTACGAGGGACAGGGCAAATTCACCCCTCCACTTT.